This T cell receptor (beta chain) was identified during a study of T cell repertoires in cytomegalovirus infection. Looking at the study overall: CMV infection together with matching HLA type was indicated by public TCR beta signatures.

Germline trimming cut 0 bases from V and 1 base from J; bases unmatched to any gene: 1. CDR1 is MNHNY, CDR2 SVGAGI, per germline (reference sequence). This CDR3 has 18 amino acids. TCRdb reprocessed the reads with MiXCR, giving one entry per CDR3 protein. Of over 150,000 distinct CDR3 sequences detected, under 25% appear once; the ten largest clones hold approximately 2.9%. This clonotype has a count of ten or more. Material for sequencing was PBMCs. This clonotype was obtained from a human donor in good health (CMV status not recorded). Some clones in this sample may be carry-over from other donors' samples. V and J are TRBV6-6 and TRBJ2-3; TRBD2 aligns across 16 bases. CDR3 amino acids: CASSYSGTSGGGTDTQYF. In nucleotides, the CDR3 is TGTGCCAGCAGTTACTCAGGGACTAGCGGGGGGGGCACAGATACGCAGTATTTT.